This T cell receptor (beta chain) appears in the sequencing data of a study of cytomegalovirus exposure and HLA in healthy donors (TCRdb year 2017). Looking at the study overall: In an earlier analysis of approximately 500 of the donors, roughly 300 Gb of sequence data and 100 million or so unique TCR beta sequences from about 179 million T cells were reported. An early release covering roughly 640 HLA-typed donors comprised 300 to 350 gigabases of sequencing data and some 79 million unique TCR sequences. Of the 350 to 450 genotyped donors, roughly 80% fell in the genetic ancestry cluster associated with self-reported Caucasian donors. The study aimed to test whether signatures of past pathogen exposure could be identified by cataloging public T cell receptors. The study profiled the T cell repertoires of fewer than 850 subjects by immunosequencing and related them to cytomegalovirus serostatus. In addition to the first cohort of approximately 650 subjects, a separate validation cohort of approximately 120 different subjects was used. The study combined high-throughput TCR immunosequencing, statistical association of individual TCRs with disease status, and machine learning to predict cytomegalovirus infection status. In a later analysis, previously published TCR beta repertoires from 550 to 750 donors were re-analyzed and high-resolution HLA genotyping was added so that TCR occurrence patterns could be studied. Rather than using new phenotypic data, the later analysis identified candidate immune exposures from TCR beta sequences and from how often those sequences occurred across donors. In an earlier analysis of a few hundred of the donors, high-throughput TCR beta sequencing was used to judge whether each TCR beta V gene segment behaved as functional or pseudogenic. Alongside the repertoire data, information on donor age, sex, ethnicity and CMV serostatus was compiled. In a later genetic analysis, genome-wide SNP genotypes for about three fifths of the roughly 670 donors were used, and that subset was treated as a discovery cohort. All discovery cohort repertoires had been generated on a single sequencing platform. Class I and class II HLA loci were covered by the typing at four-digit resolution. The number of donors typed differed by locus, with about 629-630 for A, B, C, DRB1 and DQB1, more than 500 for DQA1, over 600 for DPA1, and some 440 for DPB1. Roughly 5 DR-DQ haplotypes were handled as single units for association and clustering because linkage in the cohort was strong. Among about 370 genotyped donors of the cohort, an average of around 220,000 unique TCR beta nucleotide sequences was sequenced per donor, of which approximately 18% were non-productive. Summary of the overall study and its limitations: Correlated functional status among segregating V segments might reflect linkage disequilibrium, but an unknown experimental factor could not be ruled out. Across donors, most TCR sequences were observed very rarely, whereas some public TCRs were present in many individuals. In vitro tests confirmed that a few of the cytomegalovirus-associated TCR beta chains recognize cytomegalovirus antigens. According to a later analysis, most CMV-associated TCR beta chains appeared to be HLA-restricted, and the HLA associations seemed to be driven largely by CMV exposure. Compared with equally common non-associated chains, HLA-associated TCR beta chains in a later analysis were more clonally expanded and had lower generation probabilities. According to the authors, the approach could potentially be generalized to other disease states and immunological phenotypes. A later analysis associated 15,000 to 20,000 TCR beta sequences with specific HLA alleles at a false discovery rate of 0.05. In a later analysis, several top co-occurrence clusters were reported to appear linked to parvovirus B19, influenza, CMV and Epstein-Barr virus. HLA typing was unavailable for some donors at each locus, so association tests used only the typed subset. Compared with the approximately 670-donor mean, donors in an Asian-associated ancestry cluster had fewer N-insertions in productive TCRs, according to a later genetic analysis. Cytomegalovirus status was reported to be diagnosed by the classifier with high specificity and sensitivity in both the original and validation cohorts. A later analysis found that TCR association rates varied across HLA loci, with DRB1 alleles showing the most associated TCRs and HLA-C alleles the fewest. In an earlier analysis of several hundred of the donors, most TCR beta V segments were observed in productive rearrangements about 90% or about 30% of the time, broadly matching IMGT annotations. Roughly uniform sequencing depth across donors was assumed in presence/absence analyses, although this assumption may not hold. A further reported finding was that TCR beta sequences accurately predicted the HLA-A and HLA-B alleles for most subjects in the first cohort. A cluster of highly shared sequence variants was judged likely to be a technical artifact of the sequencing pipeline. Because counts were too low, roughly 18 rarely observed V segments, including chromosome 9 orphons, were left out of the earlier analysis of 587 of the donors. The 87-base-pair reads could not distinguish some IMGT-functional V segments, including TRBV6-2 and TRBV6-3, so those segments were excluded. In the study, approximately 160 TCR beta chains were listed as associated with cytomegalovirus. When HLA alleles, especially DR and DQ, strongly co-occurred, attributing TCR associations to individual alleles was difficult. For the cohort, immune exposure information was limited to CMV serostatus. A later genetic analysis associated a missense DCLRE1C variant with V-gene and J-gene trimming of TCR beta chains, and an independent cohort replicated the association. This cohort had only TCR beta chains sequenced, and the lack of alpha or paired-chain data limited which features could be detected.

The CDR3 numbers 17 residues from cysteine through phenylalanine. The kept DNA is CDR3 alone, 51 bases in frame from the first base. The CDR1 and CDR2 encoded by the germline V gene (reference sequence) are SGHNT and YYREEE. V is cut back by 4 bases and J by 0 bases, with 12 bases in the junction unmatched. This clone was found once. Its antigen remains undetermined. Per-base quality was not reported, and no clone a single base away is much larger than it. The cohort comprised some 700 healthy bone marrow donors. At the time of sampling, all cohort members were nominally healthy, though unrecorded immune exposures were likely present. The donor was CMV seronegative and belonged to the group of 380 or so seronegative cohort members. A peripheral blood sample was collected from each donor, and TCR beta sequencing was performed on peripheral blood mononuclear cells. The Qiagen DNeasy Blood Extraction Kit was used to extract genomic DNA from the blood cell samples.

Library creation used the immunoSEQ multiplex PCR assay. For the multiplex PCR, a mixture combining 60 forward primers for TCR Vbeta segments and 13 reverse primers for TCR Jbeta segments was used. A multiplex PCR assay on genomic DNA amplified the CDR3 region of rearranged TCR beta genes. On the Illumina HiSeq System, the amplified TCR beta libraries were sequenced as 87-base-pair reads. Per the original workflow: In a later analysis, about 80 million unique TCR beta chains were counted across the 650 to 700 repertoires, and roughly 10 million of these chains were shared by at least two donors. A nearest-neighbor algorithm error-corrected the raw reads and collapsed the reads into unique sequences, merging closely related sequences to remove PCR and sequencing errors. V, D and J gene segments were assigned by aligning CDR3 sequences to IMGT reference sequences. Each retained sequence needed at least a six-nucleotide match to both a V gene segment and a J gene segment. A rearrangement counted as productive if the CDR3 had no stop codons and remained in frame with V and J, and every other rearrangement counted as non-productive. Following IMGT convention, CDR3 was defined as the stretch from the second conserved V-encoded cysteine to the conserved J-encoded phenylalanine. The earlier analysis of some 550 of the donors excluded any sequence lacking an unambiguous match to a single V gene segment. In an earlier analysis of almost 600 of the donors, a V segment was called functional when productive rearrangements were above 56.7%, and segregating when the standard deviation between donors exceeded 5%. A statistical classification framework was built to diagnose cytomegalovirus status from the catalog of TCR beta chain sequences. V and J gene assignment, in a later analysis, came from comparing TCR nucleotide sequences with IMGT/GENE-DB human TR gene sequences. In a later analysis, CDR3 sequences and most-parsimonious VDJ recombination scenarios were assigned using the TCRdist pipeline. In a later analysis, every TCR beta chain was defined by the combination of its CDR3 amino acid sequence and its V-gene family, and reads without a unique V-gene family were dropped. As a way to deal with suspected cross-contamination and a sequencing artifact, a later analysis dropped over 550 nucleotide sequences that were highly shared and had low generation probability. In a later analysis, a clonal expansion index was calculated for each public chain from normalized within-repertoire ranks of inferred template counts. In a later analysis, generation probabilities were computed using a VDJ recombination model fitted to out-of-frame rearrangements, and the results were checked against IGoR. In a later analysis, TCR-TCR, TCR-HLA and TCR-CMV co-occurrence was scored with hypergeometric tests, and a repertoire-size bias correction was applied to TCR pairs. To estimate false discovery rates, a later analysis permuted the HLA or CMV assignments 20 times. In a later analysis, co-occurring TCRs were grouped using DBSCAN, and TCRdist sequence similarity was added for clustering within HLA-allele-positive subsets. Co-occurrence clustering excluded repertoires with fewer than 30,000 or more than 120,000 public chains, plus five with anomalous nucleotide sharing. Entries here come from immuneACCESS through TCRdb and include only in-frame sequences with V and J called. Some clones fail to appear in such tables; in the studies checked, an unresolved V gene covers under half of the shortfall, and the cause of the remainder is unknown. That table supplies the V and J calls and clone size; D and trimming were determined from the DNA. This sample lists about 240,000 clones; roughly 73% were detected once. The ten largest account for approximately 0.47% of the sample.

This sequence was found in a boy between 10 and 17 years old in good health and CMV-seronegative. Sequenced input: PBMCs. The chain uses TRBV5-4 and TRBJ2-7; the central 8 bases match TRBD1. The DNA sequence is given as TGTGCCAGCAGCACTGGGACAGGTAAAACGAGCTCCTACGAGCAGTACTTC. It is translated as CASSTGTGKTSSYEQYF.